This TCR beta chain was retrieved from a study of cytomegalovirus exposure and HLA in healthy donors. General study points: Common viral pathogens were later found to be apparently linked to several of the most significant clusters. In a later analysis, DRB1 alleles had the most associated TCRs; HLA-C alleles the fewest.

With 0 bases clipped from V and 6 bases from J, the junction kept 8 bases outside the gene matches. The length of the CDR3 is 16 residues. Germline V gene data show CDR1 as SGHRS and CDR2 as YFSETQ. 13 Jbeta primers and 60 Vbeta primers were used for the PCR. Profiled with immunoSEQ multiplex PCR; TCRdb holds only in-frame clones, not every one. Of about 140,000 clones detected, around 79% appear once; the ten largest clones hold around 1.5%. Comments on this clone: Its antigen is currently unknown.

The V gene is TRBV5-1, the J gene TRBJ2-2; 7 nucleotides align to TRBD2. The origin of this receptor is a woman in her 40s in good health and CMV-seronegative. Sequences were obtained from PBMCs. The DNA for the CDR3 is TGCGCCAGCAGCTTGGCCTCCATAGCGGGTGCCGGGGAGCTGTTTTTT. This translates into CASSLASIAGAGELFF.